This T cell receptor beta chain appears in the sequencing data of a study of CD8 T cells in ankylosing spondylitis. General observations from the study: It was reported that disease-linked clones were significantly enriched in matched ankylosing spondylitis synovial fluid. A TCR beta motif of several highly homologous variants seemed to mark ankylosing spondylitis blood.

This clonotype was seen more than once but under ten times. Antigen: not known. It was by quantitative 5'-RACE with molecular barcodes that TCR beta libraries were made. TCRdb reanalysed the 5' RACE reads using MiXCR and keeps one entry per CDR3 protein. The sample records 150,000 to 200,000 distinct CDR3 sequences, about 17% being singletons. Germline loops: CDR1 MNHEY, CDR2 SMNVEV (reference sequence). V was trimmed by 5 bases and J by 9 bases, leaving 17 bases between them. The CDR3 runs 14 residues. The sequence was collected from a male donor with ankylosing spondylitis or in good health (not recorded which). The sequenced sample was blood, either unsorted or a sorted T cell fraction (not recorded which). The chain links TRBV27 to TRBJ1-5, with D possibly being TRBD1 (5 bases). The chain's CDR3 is CASSLGSGTRPQHF. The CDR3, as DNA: TGTGCCAGCAGTCTTGGTTCAGGGACGCGGCCCCAGCATTTT.